These 11 T cell receptor beta chains were sequenced from one sample in a study of blood T cells in healthy people across ages. Alongside a J-beta primer mix, a sample-barcoded 5' primer served in a second PCR lasting about 6 to 11 cycles. Each CDR3 protein gets one entry after TCRdb re-called the 5' RACE reads with MiXCR. This table holds around 1.7 million distinct CDR3 sequences, approximately 30% found once. Sequencing was performed on blood. The receptors were gathered from a woman in her 30s in good health.

This clonotype was counted at least ten times. The chain employs TRBV5-1 and TRBJ1-6; no clear D gene. The CDR3 length is 15 residues. The germline V and J ends were trimmed by 3 bases and 9 bases, with 16 bases remaining between them. Germline CDR1 and CDR2: SGHRS and YFSETQ. In DNA, the CDR3 is TGCGCCAGCAGCTCCCTGGACCCCTTAATTTCACCCCTCCACTTT. Translation gives CASSSLDPLISPLHF. Complete variable domain (other parts from reference TRBV5-1 and TRBJ1-6): KAGVTQTPRYLIKTRGQQVTLSCSPISGHRSVSWYQQTPGQGLQFLFEYFSETQRNKGNFPGRFSGRQFSNSRSEMNVSTLELGDSALYLCASSSLDPLISPLHFGNGTRLTVT.

This clonotype has a handful of counts. The V call is TRBV28, the J call TRBJ2-4, with D possibly being TRBD2 (6 bases). The end of the DNA aligns better with TRBJ2-5, so the J call may be wrong. Germline CDR1 is MDHEN and CDR2 is SYDVKM. The CDR3 sequence is 11 residues long. The CDR3 spells CAGGNPETQYF. The CDR3 DNA reads as TGTGCCGGAGGGAATCCGGAGACCCAGTACTTC.

This sequence joins TRBV12-3 or TRBV12-4 and TRBJ2-3; D remains unclear. V gave up 4 bases and J gave up 5 bases, with 13 bases separating them. The CDR3 sequence is 14 residues long. This CDR3 is CASSSLERVDTQYF. The CDR3 DNA follows: TGTGCCAGCAGTTCCCTCGAAAGAGTAGATACGCAGTATTTT.

This clonotype was observed a few times. This may stem from a read error, because a much larger clone lies one nucleotide away. The V gene is TRBV7-2, the J gene TRBJ2-6, with a possible D match to TRBD1 (5 bases). CDR1 is SGHTA and CDR2 is FQGNSA in the germline V gene. This CDR3 contains 15 residues. As DNA, the CDR3 is TGTGCCAGCAGCTTAAGTATATCTGGGGCCAACGTCCGGACTTTC. Translating it yields CASSLSISGANVRTF. The whole variable domain, remainder taken from reference TRBV7-2 and TRBJ2-6, is GAGVSQSPSNKVTEKGKDVELRCDPISGHTALYWYRQSLGQGLEFLIYFQGNSAPDKSGLPSDRFSAERTGGSVSTLTIQRTQQEDSAVYLCASSLSISGANVRTFGAGSRLTVL.

As concerns this clonotype: With a much larger clone just one base away, this may be a read error. This chain joins TRBV20-1 and TRBJ2-5; a weak D match, TRBD1 (6 bases). The J call may be in error: the DNA end matches TRBJ2-7 better. This CDR3 spans 13 amino acids. Germline loops: CDR1 DFQATT, CDR2 SNEGSKA (reference sequence). The CDR3 DNA follows: TGCAGTACTACAGGGTTTAACACCTACGAGCAGTACTTC. The encoded protein is CSTTGFNTYEQYF.

This clonotype was seen only a few times. The genes are TRBV4-3 and TRBJ2-1; 7 nucleotides match TRBD2. CDR3 length equals 16 residues. Germline-derived CDR1 and CDR2 are LGHNA and YSLEER. Trimming took 0 bases from V and 4 from J; bases not matched to a gene: 6. For the CDR3, the DNA is TGCGCCAGCAGCCAAGACGGAAACGGGAGGTACAATGAGCAGTTCTTC. This codes for CASSQDGNGRYNEQFF.

This chain connects TRBV11-1 to TRBJ2-1, with TRBD1 identical over 10 bases. CDR1 and CDR2 from the germline V gene are SGHAT and FQDESV (reference sequence). V lost 6 bases and J lost 7; bases outside the gene matches: 9. There are 15 residues in the CDR3. In DNA form, the CDR3 reads TGTGCCAGCAGACGCGGGACAGGGGCCGGGAATGAGCAGTTCTTC. Translating gives CASRRGTGAGNEQFF.

V gene TRBV12-5 combines with J gene TRBJ1-2; D possibly corresponds to TRBD1 (6 bases). Trimming cost V 0 bases and J 6 bases, with 23 bases left between them. Germline lookup yields CDR1 LGHNT and CDR2 FRNRAP. The CDR3 is made up of 18 amino acids. The DNA of the CDR3 is TGTGCTAGTGGTTTGGTAGGTACCAGGGGAGGATCGACGAATGGCTACACCTTC. This gives the protein CASGLVGTRGGSTNGYTF.

This clonotype has a count of ten or more. The V gene is TRBV18, the J gene TRBJ2-5, with D uncertain. Trimming removed 1 base from V and 3 bases from J, with 9 bases in between. Germline V gives CDR1 KGHSH, CDR2 LQKENI. This CDR3 has 14 residues. In DNA, the CDR3 is TGTGCCAGCTCACCACTAGCCGATAAAGAGACCCAGTACTTC. Translated, it gives CASSPLADKETQYF.

The rearrangement links TRBV7-2 to TRBJ1-4; D unclear. The germline V and J ends were trimmed by 3 bases and 3 bases, with 8 bases remaining between them. This CDR3 region has 14 residues. Germline V gene sequence: CDR1 SGHTA, CDR2 FQGNSA. CDR3 bases: TGTGCCAGCAGCTTTGACACATCTAATGAAAAACTGTTTTTT. Encoded protein: CASSFDTSNEKLFF.

This chain joins TRBV18 and TRBJ2-1; a weak D match, TRBD2 (6 bases). This CDR3 contains 16 residues. Germline V gene sequence: CDR1 KGHSH, CDR2 LQKENI. Trimming shortened V by 0 bases and J by 7 bases, and 16 bases separated the two germline ends. The CDR3 is CASSPPVAGRENEQFF. The CDR3 DNA reads TGTGCCAGCTCACCACCGGTCGCGGGAAGGGAGAATGAGCAGTTCTTC.